The sequence of this TCR beta chain was determined in a study of cytomegalovirus exposure and HLA in healthy donors. Study findings and constraints: Among TCR beta chains, those listed as cytomegalovirus-associated numbered over 150. Reportedly, cytomegalovirus status was diagnosed with high sensitivity and specificity.

This clone was found a few times. No antigen is known for it. In the PCR, 60 Vbeta and 13 Jbeta primers were used. In the study's own analysis: The count from a later analysis was 70 million to 85 million unique TCR beta chains, 9 million to 12 million of them shared. The method was immunoSEQ multiplex PCR; TCRdb's version includes in-frame clones alone and lacks a portion of them. Clonal size and the V and J genes are those of that table, whereas D and trimming came from the DNA. The top ten hold over 10% of the sample, which has over 60,000 clones, about 75% seen once. This CDR3 is built from 14 residues. CDR1 and CDR2 (germline): MNHEY, SVGAGI. Trimming took 6 bases from V and 1 from J, leaving 12 bases between them.

Sequenced sample: PBMCs. The chain carries TRBV6-5 and TRBJ1-1; weak D call: TRBD1 (6 bases). The receptor's source is a man between 65 and 85 years old in good health and CMV-seronegative. The CDR3 here is CASRSRDKNTEAFF. Here the CDR3 DNA reads TGTGCCAGCAGGAGCCGGGACAAGAACACTGAAGCTTTCTTT.